A selection of T cell receptor beta chains follows, all from one sample in a study of blood T cells in healthy people across ages. TCRdb passed the 5' RACE reads through MiXCR, listing each CDR3 protein once. The repertoire holds 890,000 or so distinct CDR3 sequences, with around two thirds as singletons. The sample consisted of blood. Receptors originate from a man in his thirties or forties in good health. Both conserved end residues are part of each CDR3. Fields, in order: J gene, D gene, V gene, clone size, CDR3 DNA, CDR3 protein. A D gene is named only where the DNA matches it firmly. Some rows have no size entry. The others give once, few or many, or a class for an expanded clone.

TRBJ1-3 | NA | TRBV3-1 | NA | TGTGCCAGCAGCCACCTTGGCGGCTCTGGAAACACCATATATTTT | CASSHLGGSGNTIYF
TRBJ2-3 | NA | TRBV10-3 | NA | TGTGCCATCAAGGGGGGGGGCATGGATACGCAGTATTTT | CAIKGGGMDTQYF
TRBJ1-2 | NA | TRBV28 | NA | TGTGCCAGCAGTGTACGCGGGGCTGATGGCTACACCTTC | CASSVRGADGYTF
TRBJ1-2 | NA | TRBV5-5 | NA | TGTGCCAGCAGCTTGCGTCCCAGGGACAACTATGGCTACACCTTC | CASSLRPRDNYGYTF
TRBJ1-4 | NA | TRBV29-1 | once | TGCAGTCCCGCCCGGAACGGTGGCCGGAATGAAAAACTGTTTTTT | CSPARNGGRNEKLFF
TRBJ2-7 | TRBD1 | TRBV7-2 | NA | TGTGCCAGCAGTTGGACAGGGCCCGTAAGCTACGAGCAGTACTTC | CASSWTGPVSYEQYF
TRBJ2-3 | TRBD1 | TRBV7-2 | NA | TGTGCCAGCAGCTTTGACAGGGGGCAAGATACGCAGTATTTT | CASSFDRGQDTQYF
TRBJ1-4 | NA | TRBV29-1 | few | TGCAGCGTTGAATTTGGGGCCCGGGAAAAACTGTTTTTT | CSVEFGAREKLFF
TRBJ1-2 | NA | TRBV4-2 | few | TGTGCCAGCAGGGACAAGGACACAGGGCATGGCTACACCTTC | CASRDKDTGHGYTF
TRBJ1-2 | NA | TRBV6-5 | few | TGTGCCAGCAGTTCCCCCGTAACAGGGCGATATGGCTACACCTTC | CASSSPVTGRYGYTF
TRBJ2-7 | NA | TRBV5-1 | many | TGCGCCAGCAGCTTGGTCCCCAACTCCTACGAGCAGTACTTC | CASSLVPNSYEQYF
TRBJ2-5 | TRBD1 | TRBV30 | NA | TGTGCCTGGAGTGATCCACAGGGGGCAGAGACCCAGTACTTC | CAWSDPQGAETQYF
TRBJ2-1 | NA | TRBV4-3 | NA | TGCGCCAGCAGCCAATGGGCCACCAACAATGAGCAGTTCTTC | CASSQWATNNEQFF
TRBJ2-3 | NA | TRBV3-1 | once | TGTGCCAGCAGCCAAGGTAATCGTAGGGCAGATACGCAGTATTTT | CASSQGNRRADTQYF
TRBJ2-1 | TRBD2 | TRBV5-1 | NA | TGCGCCAGCAGCCAAGCGGGGGACGCTTACCGGGAGCAGTTCTTC | CASSQAGDAYREQFF
TRBJ2-3 | TRBD1 | TRBV12-3/TRBV12-4 | NA | TGTGCCAGCAGTTTATTCGGGGACAGGGAAAAATTCACAGATACGCAGTATTTT | CASSLFGDREKFTDTQYF
TRBJ1-2 | NA | TRBV27 | NA | TGTGCCAGCAGCGGCAGGGAAGGGGATATCGAAGGCTACACCTTC | CASSGREGDIEGYTF
TRBJ1-4 | NA | TRBV29-1 | NA | TGCAGCGTTGGGAGTGGTAATGAAAAACTGTTTTTT | CSVGSGNEKLFF
TRBJ2-7 | NA | TRBV12-3/TRBV12-4 | few | TGTGCCAGCAGTTCGTCCCGCTACGAGCAGTACTTC | CASSSSRYEQYF
TRBJ2-2 | NA | TRBV27 | NA | TGTGTCAGCAGTTTACTTTCACAAGCGAACACCGGGGAGCTGTTTTTT | CVSSLLSQANTGELFF
TRBJ2-5 | TRBD2 | TRBV10-3 | few | TGTGCCATCAGCAGAATGGCGGGGGATGGAGAGACCCAGTACTTC | CAISRMAGDGETQYF
TRBJ2-2 | NA | TRBV11-2 | many | TGTGCCAGCAGCAGGGACACCCACGACACCGGGGAGCTGTTTTTT | CASSRDTHDTGELFF
TRBJ2-5 | TRBD1 | TRBV7-3 | NA | TGTGCCAGCAGCTTATTGAGGGGGCGAGGTGGGGAGACCCAGTACTTC | CASSLLRGRGGETQYF
TRBJ2-7 | TRBD2 | TRBV12-3/TRBV12-4 | NA | TGTGCCAGCAGGTACGGGGGGTACTCCTACGAGCAGTACTTC | CASRYGGYSYEQYF
TRBJ1-2 | NA | TRBV4-1 | NA | TGCGCCAGCAGCCAACTGGGGGGAAGTAGCTATGGCTACACCTTC | CASSQLGGSSYGYTF
TRBJ2-3 | NA | TRBV29-1 | NA | TGCAGCGCCCGTTCCTCGGGCAGCTACACAGATACGCAGTATTTT | CSARSSGSYTDTQYF
TRBJ2-7 | NA | TRBV7-2 | few | TGTGCCAGTCTAATCCGGGACGGCTACGAGCAGTACTTC | CASLIRDGYEQYF
TRBJ1-2 | NA | TRBV29-1 | few | TGCAGCGTTGGAGAGAACTATGGCTACACCTTC | CSVGENYGYTF
TRBJ2-5 | TRBD2 | TRBV7-2 | NA | TGTGCCAGCAGCACGAGGACTAGCACCCAAGAGACCCAGTACTTC | CASSTRTSTQETQYF